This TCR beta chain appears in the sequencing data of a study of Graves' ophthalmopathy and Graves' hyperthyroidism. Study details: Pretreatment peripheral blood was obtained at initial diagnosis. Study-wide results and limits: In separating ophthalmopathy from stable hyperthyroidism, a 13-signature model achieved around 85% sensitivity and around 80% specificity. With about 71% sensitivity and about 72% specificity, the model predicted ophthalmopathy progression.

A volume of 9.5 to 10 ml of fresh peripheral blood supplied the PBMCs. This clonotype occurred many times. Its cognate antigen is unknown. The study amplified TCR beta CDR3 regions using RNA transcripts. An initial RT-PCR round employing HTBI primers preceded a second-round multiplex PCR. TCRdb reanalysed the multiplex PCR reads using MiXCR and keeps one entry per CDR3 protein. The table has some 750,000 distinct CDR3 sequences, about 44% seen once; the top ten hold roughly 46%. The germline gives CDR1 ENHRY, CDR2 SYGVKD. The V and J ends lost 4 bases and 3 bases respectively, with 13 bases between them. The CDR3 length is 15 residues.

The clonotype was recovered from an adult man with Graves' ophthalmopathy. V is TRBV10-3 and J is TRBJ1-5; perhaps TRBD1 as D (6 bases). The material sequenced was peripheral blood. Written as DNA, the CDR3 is TGTGCCATCAGTGGGAATCTGGGGGCCAATCAGCCCCAGCATTTT. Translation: CAISGNLGANQPQHF.